The entry below describes one T cell receptor (beta chain). This clonotype was counted between two and nine times. Its antigen target is currently unknown. No quality values exist for individual bases; no much larger clone is one base distant. This entry belongs to a study (TCRdb year 2016). Looking at the study overall: The study investigated the origins of HIV persistence in individuals who naturally controlled HIV infection.

The receptor library was made with 5' RACE. Sequencer: Illumina HiSeq 2000. The public sequencing data were trimmed at Q25 with fastp and processed into clonotypes with MiXCR by TCRdb, which kept only in-frame beta chains. Identical CDR3 proteins give one entry, which carries the most common genes and DNA. This sample comprises 3,000 or so distinct CDR3 sequences, less than 7.5% of them detected only once. Approximately 6.9% of the sample is taken by the ten largest. For CDR1 and CDR2, the germline V gene (reference sequence) lists DFQATT and SNEGSKA. The CDR3 starts with the cysteine, ends with the phenylalanine, and has 12 residues. Just CDR3 DNA is preserved here, 36 bases in frame from base 1. V and J lose 5 bases and 7 bases, and a span of 14 bases separates them.

The source material was total memory T cells from blood PBMCs. This sample's cell subset or site label indicates: transitional memory CD4+ T cells. This clonotype originated in a female donor with HIV. The receptor chain draws on TRBV20-1 and TRBJ1-2; the D gene is perhaps TRBD1, from 6 matching bases. Here is the DNA: TGCAGTGCTCCCACCAGGGGCTCTGGCTACACCTTC. Its product reads: CSAPTRGSGYTF.